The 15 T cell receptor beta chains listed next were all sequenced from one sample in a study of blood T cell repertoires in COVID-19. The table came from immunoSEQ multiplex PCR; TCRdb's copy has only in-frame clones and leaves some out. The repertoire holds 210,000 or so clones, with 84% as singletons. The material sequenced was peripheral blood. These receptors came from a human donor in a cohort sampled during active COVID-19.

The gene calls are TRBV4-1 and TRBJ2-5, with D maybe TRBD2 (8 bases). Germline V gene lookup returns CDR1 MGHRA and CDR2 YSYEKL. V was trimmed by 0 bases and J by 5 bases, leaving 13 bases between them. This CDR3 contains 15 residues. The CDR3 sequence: CASSQEGQREETQYF. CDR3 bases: TGCGCCAGCAGCCAAGAGGGACAGCGGGAGGAGACCCAGTACTTC.

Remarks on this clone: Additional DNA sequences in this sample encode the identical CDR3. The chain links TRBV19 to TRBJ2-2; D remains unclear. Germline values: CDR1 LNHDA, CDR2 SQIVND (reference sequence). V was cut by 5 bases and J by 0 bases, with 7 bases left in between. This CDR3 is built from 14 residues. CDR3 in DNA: TGTGCCAGTAGTCGGGTTACGAACACCGGGGAGCTGTTTTTT. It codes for CASSRVTNTGELFF.

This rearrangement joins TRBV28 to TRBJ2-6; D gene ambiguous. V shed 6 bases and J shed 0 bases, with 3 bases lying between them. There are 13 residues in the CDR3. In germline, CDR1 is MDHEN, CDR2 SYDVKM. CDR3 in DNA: TGTGCCAGCAGCAACTCTGGGGCCAACGTCCTGACTTTC. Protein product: CASSNSGANVLTF.

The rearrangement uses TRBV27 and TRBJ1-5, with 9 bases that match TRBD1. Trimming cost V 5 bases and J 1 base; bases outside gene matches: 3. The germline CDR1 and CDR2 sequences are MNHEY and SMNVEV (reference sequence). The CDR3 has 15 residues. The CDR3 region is CASSKGQGSNQPQHF. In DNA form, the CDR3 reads TGTGCCAGCAGTAAGGGACAGGGAAGCAATCAGCCCCAGCATTTT.

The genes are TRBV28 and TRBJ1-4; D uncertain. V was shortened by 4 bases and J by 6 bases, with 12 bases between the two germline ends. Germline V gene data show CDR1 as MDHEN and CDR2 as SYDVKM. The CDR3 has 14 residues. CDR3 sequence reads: CASSWVGVDEKLFF. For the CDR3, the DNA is TGTGCCAGCAGTTGGGTCGGGGTTGATGAAAAACTGTTTTTT. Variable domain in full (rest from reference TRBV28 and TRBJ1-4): DVKVTQSSRYLVKRTGEKVFLECVQDMDHENMFWYRQDPGLGLRLIYFSYDVKMKEKGDIPEGYSVSREKKERFSLILESASTNQTSMYLCASSWVGVDEKLFFGSGTQLSVL.

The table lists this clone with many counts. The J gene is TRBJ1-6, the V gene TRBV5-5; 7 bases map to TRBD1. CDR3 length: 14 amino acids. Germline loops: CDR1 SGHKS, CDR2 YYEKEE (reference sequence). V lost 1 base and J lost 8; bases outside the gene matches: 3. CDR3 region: CASSLRDSYSPLHF. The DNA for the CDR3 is TGTGCCAGCAGCTTGCGGGACAGTTATTCACCCCTCCACTTT.

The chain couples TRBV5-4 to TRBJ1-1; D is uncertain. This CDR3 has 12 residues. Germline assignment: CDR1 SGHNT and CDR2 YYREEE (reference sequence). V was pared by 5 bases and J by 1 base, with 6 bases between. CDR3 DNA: TGTGCCAGCAGTCGTCCGAACACTGAAGCTTTCTTT. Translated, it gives CASSRPNTEAFF.

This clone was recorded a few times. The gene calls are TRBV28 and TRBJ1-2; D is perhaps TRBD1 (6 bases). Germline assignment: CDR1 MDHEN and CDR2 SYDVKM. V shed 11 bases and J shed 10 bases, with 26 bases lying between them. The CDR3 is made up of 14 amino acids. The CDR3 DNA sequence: TGTGCCTCCCTTCAAACGTGGGGGGGGCAGGTCTACACCTTC. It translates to CASLQTWGGQVYTF.

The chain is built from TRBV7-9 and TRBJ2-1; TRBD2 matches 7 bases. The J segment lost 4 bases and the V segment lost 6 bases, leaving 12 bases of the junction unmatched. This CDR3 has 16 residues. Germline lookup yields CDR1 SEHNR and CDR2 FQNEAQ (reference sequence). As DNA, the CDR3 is TGTGCCAGCAGACCTAACGCGGGAGAGTTTTACAATGAGCAGTTCTTC. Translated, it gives CASRPNAGEFYNEQFF.

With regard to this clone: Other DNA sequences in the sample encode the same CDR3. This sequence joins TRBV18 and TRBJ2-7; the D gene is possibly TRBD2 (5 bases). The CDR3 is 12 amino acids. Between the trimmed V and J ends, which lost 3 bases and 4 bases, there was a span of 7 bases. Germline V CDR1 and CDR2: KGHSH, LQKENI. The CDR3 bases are TGTGCCAGCTCACCTGGGGAGTACGAGCAGTACTTC. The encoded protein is CASSPGEYEQYF. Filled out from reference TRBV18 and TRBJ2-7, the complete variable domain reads NAGVMQNPRHLVRRRGQEARLRCSPMKGHSHVYWYRQLPEEGLKFMVYLQKENIIDESGMPKERFSAEFPKEGPSILRIQQVVRGDSAAYFCASSPGEYEQYFGPGTRLTVT.

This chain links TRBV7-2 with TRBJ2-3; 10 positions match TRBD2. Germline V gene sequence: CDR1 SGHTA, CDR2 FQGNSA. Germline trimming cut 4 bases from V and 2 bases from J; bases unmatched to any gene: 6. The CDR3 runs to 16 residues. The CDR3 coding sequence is TGTGCCAGCAGCTCCCGGACTAGCGGCGACACAGATACGCAGTATTTT. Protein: CASSSRTSGDTDTQYF.

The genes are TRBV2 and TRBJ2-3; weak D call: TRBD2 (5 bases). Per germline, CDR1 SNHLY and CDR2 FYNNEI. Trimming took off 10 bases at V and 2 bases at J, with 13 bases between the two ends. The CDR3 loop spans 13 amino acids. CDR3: CATGLDYTDTQYF. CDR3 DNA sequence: TGTGCCACCGGACTGGATTACACAGATACGCAGTATTTT.

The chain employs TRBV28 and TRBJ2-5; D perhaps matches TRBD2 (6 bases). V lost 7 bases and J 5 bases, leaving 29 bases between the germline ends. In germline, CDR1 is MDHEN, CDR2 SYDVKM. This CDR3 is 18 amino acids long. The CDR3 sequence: CASTPLRVRGGLGETQYF. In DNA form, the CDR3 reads TGTGCCAGCACCCCTTTGCGGGTGCGGGGCGGACTCGGGGAGACCCAGTACTTC.

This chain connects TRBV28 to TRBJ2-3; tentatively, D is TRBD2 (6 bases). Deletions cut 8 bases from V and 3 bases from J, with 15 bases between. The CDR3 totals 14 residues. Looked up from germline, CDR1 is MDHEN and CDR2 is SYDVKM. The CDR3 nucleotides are TGTGCCAGCCTGGGATGGGGGACTACAGATACGCAGTATTTT. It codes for CASLGWGTTDTQYF.

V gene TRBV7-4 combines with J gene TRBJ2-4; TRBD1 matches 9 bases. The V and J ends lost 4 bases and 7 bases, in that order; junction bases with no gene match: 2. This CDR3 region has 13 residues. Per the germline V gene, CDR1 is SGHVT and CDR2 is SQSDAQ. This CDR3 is CASSCDRGNIQYF. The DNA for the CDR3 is TGTGCCAGCAGCTGCGACAGGGGGAACATTCAGTACTTC.